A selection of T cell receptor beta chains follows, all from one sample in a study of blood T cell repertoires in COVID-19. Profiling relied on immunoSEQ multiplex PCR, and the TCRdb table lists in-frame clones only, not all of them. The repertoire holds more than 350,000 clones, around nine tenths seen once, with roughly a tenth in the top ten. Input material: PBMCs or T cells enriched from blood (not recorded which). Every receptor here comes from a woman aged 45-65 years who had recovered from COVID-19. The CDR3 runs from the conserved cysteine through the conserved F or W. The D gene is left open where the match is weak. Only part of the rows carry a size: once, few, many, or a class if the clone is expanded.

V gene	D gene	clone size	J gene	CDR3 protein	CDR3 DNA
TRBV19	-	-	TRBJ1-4	CASSITASATNEKLFF	TGTGCCAGTAGTATAACCGCCAGCGCAACTAATGAAAAACTGTTTTTT
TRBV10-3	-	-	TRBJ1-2	CAIKWAGRNGGYTF	TGTGCCATCAAGTGGGCAGGGCGTAACGGTGGCTACACCTTC
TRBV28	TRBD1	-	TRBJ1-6	CASSSATGGTFHSPLHF	TGTGCCAGCAGTTCGGCCACAGGGGGCACTTTTCATTCACCCCTCCACTTT
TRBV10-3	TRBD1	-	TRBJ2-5	CAARQGARETQYF	TGTGCCGCCAGACAGGGGGCGAGAGAGACCCAGTACTTC
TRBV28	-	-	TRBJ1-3	CASSLWGGGGNTIYF	TGTGCCAGCAGTCTCTGGGGCGGGGGTGGAAACACCATATATTTT
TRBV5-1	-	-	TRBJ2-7	CASTPQGFEEQYF	TGCGCCAGCACACCGCAGGGGTTCGAGGAGCAGTACTTC
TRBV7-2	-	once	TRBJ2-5	CASSLSSGNQETQYF	TGTGCCAGCAGCTTAAGTTCAGGGAACCAAGAGACCCAGTACTTC
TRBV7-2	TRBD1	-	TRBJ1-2	CASSVDRGGDGYTF	TGTGCCAGCAGCGTTGACAGGGGTGGCGATGGCTACACCTTC
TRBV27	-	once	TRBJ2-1	CSTRGLYNEQFF	TGTTCGACGCGGGGGCTATACAATGAGCAGTTCTTC
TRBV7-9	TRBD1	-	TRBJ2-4	CASSLDRGFLVQYF	TGTGCCAGCAGCTTAGACAGGGGGTTCCTCGTACAGTACTTC
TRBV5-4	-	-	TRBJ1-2	CASSLVPRGTHYGYTF	TGTGCCAGCAGCTTGGTGCCCAGGGGAACCCACTATGGCTACACCTTC
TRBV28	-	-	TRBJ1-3	CASTNSGNTIYF	TGTGCCAGCACCAACTCTGGAAACACCATATATTTT
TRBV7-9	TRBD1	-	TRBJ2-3	CASSLVSGTGGDTQYF	TGTGCCAGCAGCTTAGTCTCGGGGACAGGGGGAGATACGCAGTATTTT
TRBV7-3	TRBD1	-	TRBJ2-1	CASSGDRGQFF	TGTGCCAGCAGCGGGGACAGGGGCCAGTTCTTC
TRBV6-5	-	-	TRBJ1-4	CASSLGGEGGNEKLFF	TGTGCCAGCAGTTTAGGCGGCGAGGGTGGAAATGAAAAACTGTTTTTT
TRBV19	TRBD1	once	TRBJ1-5	CASSSRDRGNQPQHF	TGTGCCAGTAGTTCCCGGGACAGGGGGAATCAGCCCCAGCATTTT
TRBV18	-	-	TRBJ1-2	CASSPTAGPYGYTF	TGTGCCAGCTCACCGACCGCAGGGCCCTATGGCTACACCTTC
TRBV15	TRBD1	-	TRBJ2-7	CATSRSGQGKSEQYF	TGTGCCACCAGCAGATCCGGACAGGGGAAGAGCGAGCAGTACTTC
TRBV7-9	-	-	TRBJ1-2	CASSGFLETNYGYTF	TGTGCCAGCAGCGGCTTTTTGGAGACTAACTATGGCTACACCTTC
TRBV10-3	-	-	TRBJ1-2	CAISDRRGAVGYTF	TGTGCCATCAGTGACCGCCGGGGGGCGGTTGGCTACACCTTC
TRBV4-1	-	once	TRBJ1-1	CASSQDPRPHSGPEAFF	TGCGCCAGCAGCCAAGACCCGAGACCCCACAGTGGCCCTGAAGCTTTCTTT
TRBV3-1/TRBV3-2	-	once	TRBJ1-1	CASRWGLNTEAFF	TGTGCCAGCAGGTGGGGGCTGAACACTGAAGCTTTCTTT
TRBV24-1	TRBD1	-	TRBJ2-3	CATSDPPGQGFADTQYF	TGTGCCACCAGTGATCCACCGGGACAGGGGTTCGCAGATACGCAGTATTTT
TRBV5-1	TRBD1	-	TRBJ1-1	CASSDRGEAFF	TGCGCCAGCAGCGACAGGGGGGAAGCTTTCTTT
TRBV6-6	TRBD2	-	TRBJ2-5	CASGVGTTVETQYF	TGTGCCAGCGGGGTAGGGACTACAGTGGAGACCCAGTACTTC
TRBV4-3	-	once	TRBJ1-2	CASSQSTGDNYGYTF	TGCGCCAGCAGCCAGTCGACCGGAGATAACTATGGCTACACCTTC
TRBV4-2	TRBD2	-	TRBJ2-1	CASSPMTTGGYNEQFF	TGTGCCAGCAGCCCAATGACTACGGGAGGCTACAATGAGCAGTTCTTC
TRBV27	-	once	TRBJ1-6	CASIRSSPLHF	TGTGCCAGCATCAGAAGTTCACCCCTCCACTTT